This T cell receptor beta chain originates from a study of control samples from healthy donors and cancer patients. J lost 1 base, V lost 5 bases, and 5 bases had no gene match. Per germline, CDR1 KGHDR and CDR2 SFDVKD. CDR3 length equals 16 residues. The data were produced by immunoSEQ multiplex PCR, yet TCRdb's version contains in-frame clones alone and is incomplete. Here the sample spans around 58,000 clones, roughly 86% being singletons. Sequenced: blood. This clonotype originated in a man between 50 and 59 years old in good health. The rearrangement joins TRBV24-1 to TRBJ2-3; 10 bases align to TRBD2. The CDR3 loop is CATSGGLAFGTDTQYF. The CDR3, as DNA: TGTGCCACCAGTGGGGGACTAGCGTTTGGCACAGATACGCAGTATTTT.